What follows are 9 T cell receptor beta chains derived from one specimen sequenced in a study of OX40 agonist ivuxolimab in advanced cancers. Some clones are missing from TCRdb's copy, which holds only in-frame ones; the method was immunoSEQ multiplex PCR. In the table there are about 83,000 clones, roughly 84% of which are singletons. Sequenced here: CD4+ or CD8+ T cells sorted from blood, sampled in a trial of the OX40 agonist ivuxolimab. The receptors stem from an adult with an advanced solid tumor such as melanoma, head and neck, liver or kidney cancer.

The CDR3, as DNA: TGTGCCAGTAGTATAGATAGGGAAAAACTGTTTTTT. Translation gives CASSIDREKLFF. This rearrangement joins TRBV19 to TRBJ1-4, with D unresolved. CDR1 is LNHDA, CDR2 SQIVND, per germline (reference sequence). Deletions cut 0 bases from V and 8 bases from J, with 4 bases between. The CDR3 runs to 12 residues.

This clone was seen only once. The chain is built from TRBV10-3 and TRBJ2-2; TRBD2 is a possible D gene (6 bases). This CDR3 has 17 amino acids. CDR1 is ENHRY and CDR2 is SYGVKD in the germline V gene. Trimming left V 8 bases short and J 1 base short, with 20 bases between. The CDR3: CAIGSRGLALNTGELFF. The CDR3 DNA sequence: TGTGCCATCGGTTCCCGGGGCCTAGCGCTGAACACCGGGGAGCTGTTTTTT.

This clone was found a few times. The chain is built from TRBV2 and TRBJ1-6; no reliable D call. The CDR3 is made up of 12 amino acids. Germline V gene data show CDR1 as SNHLY and CDR2 as FYNNEI. V lost 8 bases and J 11 bases, leaving 13 bases between the germline ends. The CDR3 DNA is TGTGCCAGCCGAGAGTGGTGGCCACCCCTCCACTTT. It yields the protein CASREWWPPLHF.

V gene TRBV6-5 combines with J gene TRBJ2-5, with a possible D match to TRBD1 (6 bases). CDR1 and CDR2 (germline): MNHEY, SVGAGI. The CDR3 totals 13 residues. The ends were cut back, 5 bases at V and 7 bases at J, with 14 bases in the middle. The CDR3 is CASSTQGRGTQYF. CDR3 nucleotide sequence: TGTGCCAGCAGTACACAGGGTCGCGGGACCCAGTACTTC.

This clone was picked up one time. This chain connects TRBV5-1 to TRBJ1-2; no clear D. Germline CDR1 SGHRS, CDR2 YFSETQ. Trimming left V 3 bases short and J 6 bases short, with 15 bases between. This CDR3 is built from 14 residues. CDR3 DNA sequence: TGCGCCAGCAGCTCAGGAGGGCAGGAGGATGGCTACACCTTC. It encodes CASSSGGQEDGYTF.

This clone showed up just a few times. In DNA form, the CDR3 reads TGTGCCAGCAGTGAAGCCCGCGTGAGGGCCCGGTATGGCTACACCTTC. It is translated as CASSEARVRARYGYTF. V is TRBV6-1 and J is TRBJ1-2; no clear D gene. The V gene's germline CDR1 is MNHNS and CDR2 SASEGT. CDR3 length: 16 amino acids. The V end was cut by 0 bases, the J end by 5 bases, with 16 bases between.

This rearrangement joins TRBV4-1 to TRBJ1-2; 8 positions match TRBD1. J gave up 0 bases and V 5 bases, and 5 bases lay outside the gene matches. Germline V gene data show CDR1 as MGHRA and CDR2 as YSYEKL. The CDR3 extends over 15 amino acids. The CDR3 loop reads CASSRDRRTNYGYTF. CDR3 coding DNA: TGCGCCAGCAGCAGGGACAGGCGAACTAACTATGGCTACACCTTC.

This clone was observed a few times. The chain has TRBV7-8 and TRBJ1-1; D call uncertain. CDR1 and CDR2 (germline): SGHVS, FQNEAQ. The length of the CDR3 is 11 residues. V was cut by 6 bases and J by 3 bases, with 5 bases left in between. CDR3 nucleotides: TGTGCCAGCAGTATGGACACTGAAGCTTTCTTT. It yields the protein CASSMDTEAFF.

The chain joins TRBV6-5 to TRBJ1-1; D unresolved. Trimming stripped 0 bases from V and 1 base from J, with 9 bases between. Germline V gene lookup returns CDR1 MNHEY and CDR2 SVGAGI. The CDR3 is 15 residues long. The CDR3 region is CASSYSPSSNTEAFF. The CDR3 region has the DNA TGTGCCAGCAGTTACTCTCCATCATCGAACACTGAAGCTTTCTTT.